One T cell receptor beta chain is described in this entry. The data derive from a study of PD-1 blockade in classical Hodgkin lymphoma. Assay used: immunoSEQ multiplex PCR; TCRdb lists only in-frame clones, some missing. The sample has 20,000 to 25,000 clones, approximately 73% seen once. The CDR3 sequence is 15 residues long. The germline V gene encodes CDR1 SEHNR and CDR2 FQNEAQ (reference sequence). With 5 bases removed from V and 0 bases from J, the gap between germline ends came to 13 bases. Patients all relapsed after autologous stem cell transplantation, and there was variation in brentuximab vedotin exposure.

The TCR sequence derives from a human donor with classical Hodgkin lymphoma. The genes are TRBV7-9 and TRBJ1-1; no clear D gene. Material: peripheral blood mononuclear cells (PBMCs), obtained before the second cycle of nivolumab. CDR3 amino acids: CASSPPENMNTEAFF. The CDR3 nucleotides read TGTGCCAGCAGCCCCCCAGAAAACATGAACACTGAAGCTTTCTTT.